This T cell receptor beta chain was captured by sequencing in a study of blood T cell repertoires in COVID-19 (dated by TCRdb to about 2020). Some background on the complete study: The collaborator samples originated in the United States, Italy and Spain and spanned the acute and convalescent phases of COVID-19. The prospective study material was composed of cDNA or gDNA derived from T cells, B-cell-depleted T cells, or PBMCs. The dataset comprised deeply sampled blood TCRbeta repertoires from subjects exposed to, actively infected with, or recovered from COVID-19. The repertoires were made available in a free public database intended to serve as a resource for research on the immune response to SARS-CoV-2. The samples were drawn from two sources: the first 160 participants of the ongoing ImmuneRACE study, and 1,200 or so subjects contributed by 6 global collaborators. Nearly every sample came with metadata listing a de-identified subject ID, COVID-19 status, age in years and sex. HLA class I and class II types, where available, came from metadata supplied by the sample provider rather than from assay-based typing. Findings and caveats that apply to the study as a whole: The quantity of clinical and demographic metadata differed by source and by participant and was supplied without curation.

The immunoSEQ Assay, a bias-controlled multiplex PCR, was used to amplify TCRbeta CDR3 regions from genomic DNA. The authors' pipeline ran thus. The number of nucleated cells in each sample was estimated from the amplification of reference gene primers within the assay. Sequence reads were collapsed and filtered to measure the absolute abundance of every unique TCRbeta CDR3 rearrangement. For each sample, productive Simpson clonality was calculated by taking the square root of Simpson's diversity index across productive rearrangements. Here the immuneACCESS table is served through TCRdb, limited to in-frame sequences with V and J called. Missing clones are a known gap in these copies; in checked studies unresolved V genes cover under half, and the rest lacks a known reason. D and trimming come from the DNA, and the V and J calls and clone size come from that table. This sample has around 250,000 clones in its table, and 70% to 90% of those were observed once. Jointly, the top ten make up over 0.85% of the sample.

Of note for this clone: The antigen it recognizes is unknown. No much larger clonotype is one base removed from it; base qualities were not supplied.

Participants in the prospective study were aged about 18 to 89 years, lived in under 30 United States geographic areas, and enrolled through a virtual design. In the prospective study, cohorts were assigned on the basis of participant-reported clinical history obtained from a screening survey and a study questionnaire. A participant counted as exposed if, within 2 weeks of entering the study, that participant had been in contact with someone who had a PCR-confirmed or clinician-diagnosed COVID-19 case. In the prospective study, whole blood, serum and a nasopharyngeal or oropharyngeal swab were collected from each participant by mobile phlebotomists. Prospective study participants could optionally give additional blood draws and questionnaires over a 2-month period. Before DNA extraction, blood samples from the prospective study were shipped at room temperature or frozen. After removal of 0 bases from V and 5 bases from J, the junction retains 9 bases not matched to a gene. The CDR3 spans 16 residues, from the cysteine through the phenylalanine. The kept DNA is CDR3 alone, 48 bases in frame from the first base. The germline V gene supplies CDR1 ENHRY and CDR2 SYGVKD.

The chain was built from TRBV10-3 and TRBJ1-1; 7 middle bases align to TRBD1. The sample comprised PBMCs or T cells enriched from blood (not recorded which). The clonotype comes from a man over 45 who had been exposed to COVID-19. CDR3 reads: CAISESIRQGGTEAFF. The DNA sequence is TGTGCCATCAGTGAGTCTATACGACAGGGTGGTACTGAAGCTTTCTTT.